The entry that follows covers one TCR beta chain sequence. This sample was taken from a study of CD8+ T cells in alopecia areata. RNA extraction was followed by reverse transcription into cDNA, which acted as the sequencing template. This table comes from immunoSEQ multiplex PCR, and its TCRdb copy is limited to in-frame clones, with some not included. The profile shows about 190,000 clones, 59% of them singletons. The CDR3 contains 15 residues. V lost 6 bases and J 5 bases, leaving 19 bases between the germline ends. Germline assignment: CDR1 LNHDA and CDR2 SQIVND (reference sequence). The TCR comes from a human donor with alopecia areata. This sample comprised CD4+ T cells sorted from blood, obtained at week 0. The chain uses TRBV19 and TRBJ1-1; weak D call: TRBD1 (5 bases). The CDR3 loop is CASRQGSPPRTEAFF. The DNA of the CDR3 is TGTGCCAGTAGGCAGGGTTCACCACCCCGGACTGAAGCTTTCTTT.